This T cell receptor beta chain was sequenced for a study of radiotherapy plus CTLA-4 blockade in lung cancer (dated by TCRdb to 2016 to 2018). About the study as a whole: Objective responses were observed in around 20% of enrolled patients, and disease control was achieved in approximately 29%. Overall study results and their limits: The strongest predictors of response, as reported, were early dynamic changes in blood T cell clones along with a rise in serum interferon-beta after radiation. After treatment with radiotherapy and ipilimumab, TCR clones that originated in tumors expanded in peripheral blood.

Focal radiation therapy combined with CTLA-4 blockade (ipilimumab) was tested in patients with chemo-refractory metastatic non-small-cell lung cancer. The protocol used for the library was the immunoSEQ multiplex PCR assay. TCRdb's version of the immuneACCESS table is confined to in-frame rearrangements and falls short of the full clone set. An unresolved V gene accounts for under half of the shortfall where checked; the remainder is of unknown origin. The sample table holds around 82,000 clones, of which more than 75% were seen once. The ten largest clones represent over 15% of the sample. On this clone: Its specific antigen is unknown. Per-base quality was not reported, and no clone a single base away is much larger than it.

The specimen was peripheral blood, collected from a patient treated with radiotherapy plus ipilimumab. The TCR was taken from a human donor with non-small cell lung cancer that progressed on radiotherapy plus ipilimumab.

In nucleotide form, the sequence is TGTGCCAGCAGTGCCCAGGGGGGACGCACAGATACGCAGTATTTT. Its translation reads: CASSAQGGRTDTQYF. The chain is encoded by TRBV28 joined to TRBJ2-3; 7 matching bases give a weak D call of TRBD1. V and J lose 5 bases and 1 base, and a span of 13 bases separates them. CDR1 and CDR2 are read off the germline V gene as MDHEN and SYDVKM. The CDR3, cysteine through phenylalanine, is 15 amino acids long. The DNA shown is the 45-base CDR3, in frame from base 1.